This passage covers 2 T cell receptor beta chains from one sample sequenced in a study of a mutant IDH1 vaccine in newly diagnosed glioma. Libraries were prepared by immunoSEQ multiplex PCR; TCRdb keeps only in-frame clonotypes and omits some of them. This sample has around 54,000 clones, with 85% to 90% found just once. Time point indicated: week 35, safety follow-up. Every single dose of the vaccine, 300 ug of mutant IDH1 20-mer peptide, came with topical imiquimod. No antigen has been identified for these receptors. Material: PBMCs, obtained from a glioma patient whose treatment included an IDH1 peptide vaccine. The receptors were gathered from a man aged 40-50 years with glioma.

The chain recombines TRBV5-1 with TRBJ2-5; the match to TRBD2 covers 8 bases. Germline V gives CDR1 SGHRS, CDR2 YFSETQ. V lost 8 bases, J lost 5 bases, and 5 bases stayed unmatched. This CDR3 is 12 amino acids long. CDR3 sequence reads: CASGPSGETQYF. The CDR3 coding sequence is TGCGCCAGTGGGCCTAGCGGGGAGACCCAGTACTTC.

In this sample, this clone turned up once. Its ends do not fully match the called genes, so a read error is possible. The CDR3 nucleotides are TGTGCTAGCAGCTTAAGACAGTCTTACAATGAGCAGTTCTTC. This translates into CASSLRQSYNEQFF. V gene TRBV7-7 combines with J gene TRBJ2-1; weak D call: TRBD1 (5 bases). The CDR3 has 14 amino acids. Germline V CDR1 and CDR2: SSHAT, FNYEAQ (reference sequence). Full variable domain (missing parts from reference TRBV7-7 and TRBJ2-1): GAGVSQSPRYKVTKRGQDVTLRCDPISSHATLYWYQQALGQGPEFLTYFNYEAQPDKSGLPSDRFSAERPEGSISTLTIQRTEQRDSAMYRCASSLRQSYNEQFFGPGTRLTVL.